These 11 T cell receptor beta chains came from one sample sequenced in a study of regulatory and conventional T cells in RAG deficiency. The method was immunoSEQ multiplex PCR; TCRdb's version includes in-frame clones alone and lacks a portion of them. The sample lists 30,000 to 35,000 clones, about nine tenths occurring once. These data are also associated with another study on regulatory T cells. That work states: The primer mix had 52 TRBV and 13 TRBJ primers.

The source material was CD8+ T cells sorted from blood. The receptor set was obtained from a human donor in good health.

The CDR3 region is CASSVDKGLSEQFF. CDR3 in DNA: TGTGCCAGCAGCGTAGACAAGGGCCTCAGTGAGCAGTTCTTC. The chain is built from TRBV9 and TRBJ2-1; D is undetermined. Germline CDR1 SGDLS, CDR2 YYNGEE. This CDR3 has 14 residues. The ends were cut back, 0 bases at V and 9 bases at J, with 13 bases in the middle.

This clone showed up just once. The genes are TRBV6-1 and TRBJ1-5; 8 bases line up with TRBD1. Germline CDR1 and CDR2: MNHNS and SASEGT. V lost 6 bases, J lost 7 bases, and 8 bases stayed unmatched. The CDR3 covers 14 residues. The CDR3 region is CASRPTGGVQPQHF. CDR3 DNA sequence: TGTGCCAGCAGACCCACAGGGGGAGTCCAGCCCCAGCATTTT.

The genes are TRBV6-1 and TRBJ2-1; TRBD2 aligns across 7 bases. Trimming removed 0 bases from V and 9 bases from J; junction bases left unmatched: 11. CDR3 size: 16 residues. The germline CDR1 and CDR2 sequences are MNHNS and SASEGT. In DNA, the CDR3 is TGTGCCAGCAGTGAAGCCGGTCTAGCGGAGTTCTCTGAGCAGTTCTTC. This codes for CASSEAGLAEFSEQFF.

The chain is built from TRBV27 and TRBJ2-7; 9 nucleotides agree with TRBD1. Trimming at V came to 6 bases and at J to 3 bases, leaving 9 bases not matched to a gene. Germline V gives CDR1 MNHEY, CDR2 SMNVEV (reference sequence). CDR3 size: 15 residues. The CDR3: CASSPGRTGDYEQYF. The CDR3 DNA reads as TGTGCCAGCAGCCCGGGGAGGACAGGGGACTACGAGCAGTACTTC.

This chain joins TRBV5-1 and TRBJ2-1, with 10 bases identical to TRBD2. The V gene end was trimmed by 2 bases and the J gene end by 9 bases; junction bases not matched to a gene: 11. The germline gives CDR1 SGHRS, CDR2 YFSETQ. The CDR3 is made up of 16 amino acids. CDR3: CASSFVAAGGPGEQFF. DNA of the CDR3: TGCGCCAGCAGCTTCGTTGCAGCGGGAGGGCCCGGTGAGCAGTTCTTC.

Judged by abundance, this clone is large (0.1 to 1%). In nucleotides, the CDR3 is TGTGCCAGCAGTGACAAGAACACCGGGGAGCTGTTTTTT. It codes for CASSDKNTGELFF. The chain carries TRBV6-4 and TRBJ2-2; no clear D gene. V lost 2 bases to trimming and J lost 1 base, with 2 bases between them. Germline CDR1 is MRHNA and CDR2 is SNTAGT. CDR3 length: 13 amino acids.

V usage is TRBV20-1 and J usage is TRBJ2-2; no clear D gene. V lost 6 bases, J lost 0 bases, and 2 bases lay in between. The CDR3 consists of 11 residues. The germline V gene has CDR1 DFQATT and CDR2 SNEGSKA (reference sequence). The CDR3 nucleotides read TGCAGTGCCCCGAACACCGGGGAGCTGTTTTTT. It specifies CSAPNTGELFF.

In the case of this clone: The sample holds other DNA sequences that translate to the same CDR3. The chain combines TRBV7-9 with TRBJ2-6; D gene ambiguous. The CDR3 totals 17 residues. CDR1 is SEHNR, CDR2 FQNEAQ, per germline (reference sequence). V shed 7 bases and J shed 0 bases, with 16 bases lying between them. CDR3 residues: CASTNWRTVSGANVLTF. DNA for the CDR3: TGTGCCAGCACTAACTGGCGGACGGTCTCTGGGGCCAACGTCCTGACTTTC.

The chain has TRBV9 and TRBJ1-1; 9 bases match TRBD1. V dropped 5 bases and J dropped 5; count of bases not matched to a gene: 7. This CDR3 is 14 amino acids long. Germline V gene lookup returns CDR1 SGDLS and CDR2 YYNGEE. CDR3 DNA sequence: TGTGCCAGCAGGGCCGGGACAGGGTCAACTGAAGCTTTCTTT. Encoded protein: CASRAGTGSTEAFF.

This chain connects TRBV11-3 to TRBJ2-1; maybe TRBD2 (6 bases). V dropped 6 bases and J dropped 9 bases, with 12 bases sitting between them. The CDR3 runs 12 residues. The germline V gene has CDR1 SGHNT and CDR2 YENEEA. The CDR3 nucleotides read TGTGCCAGCAGGGGGAGGCGGGGTGAGCAGTTCTTC. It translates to CASRGRRGEQFF.

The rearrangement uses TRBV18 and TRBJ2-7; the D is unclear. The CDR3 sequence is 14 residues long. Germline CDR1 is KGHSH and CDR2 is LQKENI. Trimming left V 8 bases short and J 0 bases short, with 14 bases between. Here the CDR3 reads CASLEDPSSYEQYF. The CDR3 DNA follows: TGTGCCAGCCTCGAAGATCCATCCTCCTACGAGCAGTACTTC.